This is a list of T cell receptor beta chains from one sample in a study of T cells in Graves' hyperthyroidism and ophthalmopathy. One entry per CDR3 protein results from TCRdb running MiXCR on the multiplex PCR reads. The sample lists 700,000 to 850,000 distinct CDR3 sequences, approximately 36% occurring once. The sequenced sample was blood. The source of these receptors is a woman between 40 and 55 years old with Graves' hyperthyroidism. CDR3s include the opening cysteine and the closing phenylalanine or tryptophan. Each record gives: V gene, clone size, J gene, CDR3 protein. Not every row has a clone size; where given, it reads once, few, many or a size class.

TRBV29-1	many	TRBJ1-1	CSVDVQMNTEAFF
TRBV6-5	NA	TRBJ1-2	CATSRVGYGHTF
TRBV7-9	few	TRBJ1-1	CASGLWDSEAFF
TRBV10-2	many	TRBJ1-1	CASSEETGEAFF
TRBV6-6	many	TRBJ2-5	CASSYGGIETQYF
TRBV9	many	TRBJ2-5	CASSVAGQVQETQYF
TRBV11-2	NA	TRBJ2-2	CASSHLSGGADTGELFF
TRBV10-3	NA	TRBJ2-7	CAISGSTYEQYF
TRBV10-3	NA	TRBJ2-6	CASSKGSGSASGANVLTF
TRBV12-3/TRBV12-4	NA	TRBJ2-7	CASSDIHRTSGASEQYF
TRBV9	NA	TRBJ1-6	CASSAAPQGFTLHF
TRBV6-5	few	TRBJ1-5	CASSFGWGDSNQPQHF
TRBV20-1	NA	TRBJ2-5	CSASGPAGKETQYF
TRBV29-1	NA	TRBJ1-2	CSRFRDRGPDYGYTF
TRBV7-9	many	TRBJ1-2	CASSLSTEYGYTF
TRBV29-1	NA	TRBJ1-1	CSGGGELYGYTEAFF
TRBV10-3	NA	TRBJ2-6	CAISESEGANVLTF
TRBV7-2	NA	TRBJ2-3	CASSTYLDTQYF
TRBV7-9	few	TRBJ1-2	CASSPRGQGAHGYTF
TRBV5-1	NA	TRBJ1-1	CASSYTRDTEAFF
TRBV7-2	few	TRBJ2-7	CASRPNRGSYEQYF
TRBV7-2	many	TRBJ1-5	CASSLGRIGNQPQHF
TRBV29-1	NA	TRBJ2-7	CSVVFETSGSYEQYF
TRBV7-6	many	TRBJ1-6	CASSLEAQGSLYNSPLHF
TRBV6-1	NA	TRBJ1-5	CASTGTAFSNQPQHF
TRBV9	few	TRBJ2-2	CASSVGGSYTNTGELFF
TRBV7-8	NA	TRBJ1-1	CASSLAPSGDTEAFF
TRBV19	many	TRBJ1-3	CASSTVVVSGNTIYF
TRBV7-2	NA	TRBJ1-4	CASSSSGQGYEKLSF
TRBV12-3/TRBV12-4	NA	TRBJ2-5	CASTYSGFDGTQYF
TRBV19	NA	TRBJ2-7	CASSIPRWGEGVREQYF
TRBV9	many	TRBJ1-2	CASSVAGGRYGYTF
TRBV7-3	few	TRBJ1-5	CASSSSYSVMDSNQPQHF
TRBV15	NA	TRBJ1-1	CATGNFAEAFF
TRBV25-1	NA	TRBJ2-2	CASSVGTSGSTGKLFF
TRBV11-2	many	TRBJ1-1	CASSHTGGNTEAFF
TRBV20-1	NA	TRBJ1-1	CSAILGGTEAFF
TRBV7-8	NA	TRBJ2-7	CASSQEAESVTYERYF
TRBV10-3	many	TRBJ1-1	CAISELEGGTEAFF
TRBV10-3	NA	TRBJ2-7	CAISESSEGTTTYEQYF
TRBV7-6	NA	TRBJ2-7	CASSLGAGGYNEQYF
TRBV27	NA	TRBJ1-1	CASNIFGRANTEAFF
TRBV19	many	TRBJ1-1	CASSTWDREAFF
TRBV6-2/TRBV6-3	few	TRBJ1-6	CASSYDRDNSPLHF
TRBV12-5	NA	TRBJ1-1	CASGSEQGATEAFF
TRBV7-9	NA	TRBJ2-7	CASSSRQEGSYEQYF
TRBV7-6	many	TRBJ2-7	CASSHGRGGYEQYF
TRBV20-1	many	TRBJ1-2	CSARDIGDRWYGYTF
TRBV2	once	TRBJ2-1	CASSNGFGQRSFDEQFF
TRBV2	many	TRBJ1-2	CASSDTWAHLNYGYTF
TRBV13	NA	TRBJ2-3	CASSLDGEGESTDTQYF
TRBV10-3	NA	TRBJ1-5	CASSLLLGNQPQHF
TRBV5-1	few	TRBJ1-1	CASSPQTGGRLNTEAFF
TRBV18	NA	TRBJ1-6	CASSPRTGGDSPLHF
TRBV7-9	NA	TRBJ1-5	CASSLTGGSSQPRHF
TRBV19	NA	TRBJ1-1	CASTSSQGGNTEAFF
TRBV7-6	few	TRBJ2-7	CASSEWVRDRGKEQYF
TRBV2	many	TRBJ2-7	CASSEGIGYEQYF
TRBV4-3	few	TRBJ1-2	CASSAYPGRLGYTF